The T cell receptor (beta chain) described here comes from a study of cytomegalovirus exposure and HLA in healthy donors (dated by TCRdb to about 2017). Study-level background: According to a later analysis, one platform produced both the approximately 110 validation repertoires and the approximately 600 repertoires of the first cohort. To predict cytomegalovirus infection status, the study combined high-throughput TCR immunosequencing, statistical association of individual TCRs with disease status, and machine learning. The study was designed to test whether signatures of past pathogen exposure could be identified by cataloging public T cell receptors. Along with the approximately 650-subject first cohort, a separate validation cohort of roughly 110 different subjects was used. Overall study outcomes, separate from this receptor: The classifier was reported to diagnose cytomegalovirus status with high specificity and sensitivity in both the original cohort and the validation cohort. A total of about 150 TCR beta chains were listed by the study as associated with cytomegalovirus. While some public TCRs were present in many individuals, most TCR sequences turned up only very rarely across donors. The validation cohort had no HLA typing available for a later analysis, so co-occurrence within that cohort was assessed over all 120 or so repertoires. Subsequent analysis determined that TCRs grouped into clusters in the first cohort also showed a tendency toward co-occurrence across the roughly 120 validation repertoires, and 85% to 95% of cluster scores exceeded 0. The authors suggested that the approach could potentially be extended to other disease states and immunological phenotypes. A few of the identified cytomegalovirus-associated TCR beta chains were confirmed in vitro to be specific for cytomegalovirus antigens.

The donors belonged to the validation cohort of around 120 subjects, which was separate from the approximately 700-subject first cohort. Regarding this clone: Its antigen remains undetermined. Per-nucleotide qualities are absent, and no much larger clonotype sits a single base away.

Preparation of the library involved the immunoSEQ multiplex PCR assay. On the authors' methods: A statistical classification framework was built for diagnosing cytomegalovirus status from the catalog of TCR beta chain sequences. Here the immuneACCESS table is served through TCRdb, limited to in-frame sequences with V and J called. Missing clones are a known gap in these copies; in checked studies unresolved V genes cover under half, and the rest lacks a known reason. V and J calls and clone size are copied from that table; D and trimming were computed from the DNA. This sample comprises over 130,000 clones, roughly 86% of them detected only once. Approximately 10% of the sample is in the top ten clones. Taken from the germline V gene, the CDR1 and CDR2 loops are SGHRS and YFSETQ. Reading from cysteine to phenylalanine, the CDR3 counts 14 amino acids. The entry retains the CDR3 DNA only, 42 bases that are in frame from base 1. V lost 8 bases and J lost 1 base, and the count of bases not matched to a germline gene is 5.

This receptor was taken from a man between 18 and 29 years old in good health and CMV-seropositive. Sequencing was performed on PBMCs. Rearrangement joined TRBV5-1 to TRBJ2-1, with 8 bases in between that match TRBD2. The CDR3 corresponds to CASAGTSSYNEQFF. The nucleotide sequence reads as follows: TGCGCCAGTGCCGGGACTAGTTCCTACAATGAGCAGTTCTTC.